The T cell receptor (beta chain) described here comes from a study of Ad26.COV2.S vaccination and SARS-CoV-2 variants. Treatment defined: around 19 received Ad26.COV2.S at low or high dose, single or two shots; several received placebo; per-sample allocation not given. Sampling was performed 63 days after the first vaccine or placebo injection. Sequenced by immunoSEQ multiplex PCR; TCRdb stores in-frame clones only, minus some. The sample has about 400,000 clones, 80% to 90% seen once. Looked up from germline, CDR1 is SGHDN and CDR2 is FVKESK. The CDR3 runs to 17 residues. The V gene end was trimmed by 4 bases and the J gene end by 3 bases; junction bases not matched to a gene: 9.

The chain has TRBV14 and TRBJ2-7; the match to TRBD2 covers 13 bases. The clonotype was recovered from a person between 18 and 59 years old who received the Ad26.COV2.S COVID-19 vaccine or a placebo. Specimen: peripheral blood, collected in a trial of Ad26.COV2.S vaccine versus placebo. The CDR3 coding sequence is TGTGCCAGCAGCCCTCGCGGACTAGCGGGGGACCTCTACGAGCAGTACTTC. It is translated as CASSPRGLAGDLYEQYF.